Described below is a single T cell receptor beta chain sequence and its context. Profiled with immunoSEQ multiplex PCR; TCRdb holds only in-frame clones, not every one. Here the sample spans about 110,000 clones, about 85% being singletons. The CDR3 loop spans 14 amino acids. Trimming removed 2 bases at V and 5 bases at J, with 12 bases between. In germline, CDR1 is LGHDT, CDR2 YNNKEL (reference sequence). These data originate in a study of T cell responses to AZD1222 COVID-19 vaccine. The V call is TRBV3-1 (or the pseudogene TRBV3-2), the J call TRBJ1-2; no firm D call. The source of this sequence is an adult in good health. This specimen consisted of peripheral blood, obtained on day 0 of AZD1222 vaccination. CDR3 sequence: CASSQSGVMYGYTF. CDR3 bases: TGTGCCAGCAGCCAATCAGGTGTGATGTATGGCTACACCTTC.